A selection of T cell receptor beta chains follows, all from one sample in a study of OX40 agonist ivuxolimab in advanced cancers. Sequenced by immunoSEQ multiplex PCR; TCRdb stores in-frame clones only, minus some. The sample has approximately 58,000 clones; approximately 88% are singletons. Sequenced material: CD4+ or CD8+ T cells sorted from blood, taken in a trial of the OX40 agonist ivuxolimab. Receptors originate from an adult with an advanced solid tumor such as melanoma, head and neck, liver or kidney cancer. The CDR3 runs from the conserved cysteine through the conserved F or W. Each record gives: clone size, V gene, D gene, J gene, CDR3 DNA, CDR3 protein. D genes are given only for firm matches. Size tells how often a clone was seen (once, few, many) or the class of an expanded clone, and some rows leave it out.

clone_size: NA
v_call: TRBV7-2
d_call: NA
j_call: TRBJ2-3
cdr3_nt: TGTGCCAGCAGCTTAGTTGCGCCAGATACGCAGTATTTT
cdr3_aa: CASSLVAPDTQYF

clone_size: NA
v_call: TRBV7-2
d_call: NA
j_call: TRBJ2-3
cdr3_nt: TGTGCCAGCAGCTTAATGTGGACAGATACGCAGTATTTT
cdr3_aa: CASSLMWTDTQYF

clone_size: NA
v_call: TRBV11-2
d_call: NA
j_call: TRBJ2-3
cdr3_nt: TGTGCCAGCAGCCCTGAAGGCGGTGTAGGCACAGATACGCAGTATTTT
cdr3_aa: CASSPEGGVGTDTQYF

clone_size: NA
v_call: TRBV14
d_call: TRBD2
j_call: TRBJ2-2
cdr3_nt: TGTGCCAGCGCGGGACTAGCGGGAGGGATGAACACCGGGGAGCTGTTTTTT
cdr3_aa: CASAGLAGGMNTGELFF

clone_size: NA
v_call: TRBV6-1
d_call: TRBD2
j_call: TRBJ2-1
cdr3_nt: TGTGCCAGCAGTGAAATGGCGGGAGGGCCAGGTAGTGAGCAGTTCTTC
cdr3_aa: CASSEMAGGPGSEQFF

clone_size: NA
v_call: TRBV9
d_call: TRBD1
j_call: TRBJ2-3
cdr3_nt: TGTGCCAGCAGCCGGGGACAGTCAACGGCGATGGATACGCAGTATTTT
cdr3_aa: CASSRGQSTAMDTQYF

clone_size: NA
v_call: TRBV7-9
d_call: NA
j_call: TRBJ1-1
cdr3_nt: TGTGCCAGCAGCTTAGGGACAGCCCGTGAAGCTTTCTTT
cdr3_aa: CASSLGTAREAFF

clone_size: NA
v_call: TRBV5-6
d_call: NA
j_call: TRBJ1-4
cdr3_nt: TGTGCCAGCAGCTTCGCGGGGGCAAGGGAAAAACTGTTTTTT
cdr3_aa: CASSFAGAREKLFF

clone_size: once
v_call: TRBV21-1
d_call: NA
j_call: TRBJ2-7
cdr3_nt: TGTGCCAGCAGCAAATTTGTCCACGAGCAGTACTTC
cdr3_aa: CASSKFVHEQYF

clone_size: NA
v_call: TRBV18
d_call: NA
j_call: TRBJ1-5
cdr3_nt: TGTGCCAGCTCACCGGGGGTAGGCCAGCCCCAGCATTTT
cdr3_aa: CASSPGVGQPQHF

clone_size: few
v_call: TRBV6-6
d_call: NA
j_call: TRBJ2-7
cdr3_nt: TGTGCCAGCAGTTACACGAGGCGTGGCGGCCCCTACGAGCAGTACTTC
cdr3_aa: CASSYTRRGGPYEQYF

clone_size: NA
v_call: TRBV19
d_call: NA
j_call: TRBJ2-1
cdr3_nt: TGTGCCAGTAGTATCGGCAGGCCTAATGAGCAGTTCTTC
cdr3_aa: CASSIGRPNEQFF

clone_size: few
v_call: TRBV6-5
d_call: NA
j_call: TRBJ2-4
cdr3_nt: TGTGCCAGCAGTTACTCGCGGGAAGGACGGGGAATGTACTTC
cdr3_aa: CASSYSREGRGMYF

clone_size: NA
v_call: TRBV28
d_call: NA
j_call: TRBJ1-4
cdr3_nt: TGTGCCAGCACCCGAGGGGCTAATGAAAAACTGTTTTTT
cdr3_aa: CASTRGANEKLFF

clone_size: once
v_call: TRBV5-4
d_call: NA
j_call: TRBJ2-1
cdr3_nt: TGTGCCAGCAGCCCCTCCGCCCTCTCGAGGAGGCGGGTTTACAATGAGCAGTTCTTC
cdr3_aa: CASSPSALSRRRVYNEQFF

clone_size: once
v_call: TRBV19
d_call: NA
j_call: TRBJ1-2
cdr3_nt: TGTGCCAGTAGTATCGGGCCCATTGGGGGCTACACCTTC
cdr3_aa: CASSIGPIGGYTF

clone_size: NA
v_call: TRBV28
d_call: NA
j_call: TRBJ2-5
cdr3_nt: TGTGCCAGCAGTCCCTACGGGGGTGGGCAATGGGCCCAGTACTTC
cdr3_aa: CASSPYGGGQWAQYF

clone_size: few
v_call: TRBV5-1
d_call: TRBD1
j_call: TRBJ2-5
cdr3_nt: TGCGCCAGCAGCTTGGACAGGGGGTCGGAGACCCAGTACTTC
cdr3_aa: CASSLDRGSETQYF

clone_size: NA
v_call: TRBV20-1
d_call: NA
j_call: TRBJ2-5
cdr3_nt: TGCAGTGGAGAACTTGGGGAGACCCAGTACTTC
cdr3_aa: CSGELGETQYF

clone_size: NA
v_call: TRBV6-6
d_call: TRBD2
j_call: TRBJ2-5
cdr3_nt: TGTGCCAGCAACAAGCGGGAGGGCAGGTTGGGAGCCCAGTACTTC
cdr3_aa: CASNKREGRLGAQYF

clone_size: NA
v_call: TRBV5-4
d_call: NA
j_call: TRBJ1-6
cdr3_nt: TGTGCCAGCAGACTGGGGGGGCCTAATTCACCCCTCCACTTT
cdr3_aa: CASRLGGPNSPLHF

clone_size: once
v_call: TRBV6-1
d_call: NA
j_call: TRBJ1-2
cdr3_nt: TGTGCCAGCCGAATAGGACAGACCTATGGCTACACCTTC
cdr3_aa: CASRIGQTYGYTF

clone_size: once
v_call: TRBV6-6
d_call: NA
j_call: TRBJ2-5
cdr3_nt: TGTGCCAGCAGTTACGACGAGGGAGGCCAAGAGACCCAGTACTTC
cdr3_aa: CASSYDEGGQETQYF

clone_size: NA
v_call: TRBV6-1
d_call: NA
j_call: TRBJ1-1
cdr3_nt: TGTGCCAGCAGTGAAGCGCGCGGTAGGGGCACTGAAGCTTTCTTT
cdr3_aa: CASSEARGRGTEAFF

clone_size: NA
v_call: TRBV9
d_call: NA
j_call: TRBJ2-7
cdr3_nt: TGTGCCAGCAGCGTAGGCCGGGATCTCCCCTACGAGCAGTACTTC
cdr3_aa: CASSVGRDLPYEQYF

clone_size: NA
v_call: TRBV7-3
d_call: NA
j_call: TRBJ1-2
cdr3_nt: TGTGCCAGCAGCTTACCAGGGGCCCCTCCGTATGGCTACACCTTC
cdr3_aa: CASSLPGAPPYGYTF

clone_size: NA
v_call: TRBV19
d_call: NA
j_call: TRBJ1-6
cdr3_nt: TGTGCCAGTAGAACGGGAAGCTCCTATAATTCACCCCTCCACTTT
cdr3_aa: CASRTGSSYNSPLHF

clone_size: NA
v_call: TRBV7-9
d_call: NA
j_call: TRBJ1-4
cdr3_nt: TGTGCCAGCAGCCGGGCGGGGGGTGCTAATGAAAAACTGTTTTTT
cdr3_aa: CASSRAGGANEKLFF

clone_size: NA
v_call: TRBV29-1
d_call: NA
j_call: TRBJ2-7
cdr3_nt: TGCAGCGTTGGGTGGGTCGGGGGCGTCTACGAGCAGTACTTC
cdr3_aa: CSVGWVGGVYEQYF

clone_size: few
v_call: TRBV7-8
d_call: TRBD1
j_call: TRBJ2-2
cdr3_nt: TGTGCCAGCAGCTACGGGACAGGGAACACCGGGGAGCTGTTTTTT
cdr3_aa: CASSYGTGNTGELFF

clone_size: NA
v_call: TRBV19
d_call: NA
j_call: TRBJ2-2
cdr3_nt: TGTGCCAGTAGTCCTCGGAGGGCCGGGGAGCTGTTTTTT
cdr3_aa: CASSPRRAGELFF

clone_size: NA
v_call: TRBV7-9
d_call: TRBD1
j_call: TRBJ1-1
cdr3_nt: TGTGCCAGCAGCTTAGAACAGGGGAGCACTGAAGCTTTCTTT
cdr3_aa: CASSLEQGSTEAFF

clone_size: NA
v_call: TRBV2
d_call: NA
j_call: TRBJ1-6
cdr3_nt: TGTGCCAGCACTCGGACGGAAAATTCACCCCTCCACTTT
cdr3_aa: CASTRTENSPLHF

clone_size: NA
v_call: TRBV7-6
d_call: NA
j_call: TRBJ2-1
cdr3_nt: TGTGCCAGCAGCTTAATCCGCAGAAGCTCCTACAATGAGCAGTTCTTC
cdr3_aa: CASSLIRRSSYNEQFF

clone_size: NA
v_call: TRBV2
d_call: NA
j_call: TRBJ1-1
cdr3_nt: TGTGCCAGCAGGCCTGACAGTCCTAACGGAGCTTTCTTT
cdr3_aa: CASRPDSPNGAFF

clone_size: NA
v_call: TRBV19
d_call: TRBD2
j_call: TRBJ2-3
cdr3_nt: TGTGCCAGTAGTACATCACACTCAGGGACTAGCGGAGGCACAGATACGCAGTATTTT
cdr3_aa: CASSTSHSGTSGGTDTQYF

clone_size: once
v_call: TRBV6-1
d_call: NA
j_call: TRBJ1-2
cdr3_nt: TGTGCCAGCAGTGAACGGGCAGGGCGAGATGGCTACACCTTC
cdr3_aa: CASSERAGRDGYTF

clone_size: NA
v_call: TRBV5-1
d_call: NA
j_call: TRBJ1-2
cdr3_nt: TGCGCCAGCAGCTTGGGCGGTCTGGGCGGCTACACCTTC
cdr3_aa: CASSLGGLGGYTF

clone_size: NA
v_call: TRBV6-5
d_call: TRBD2
j_call: TRBJ2-1
cdr3_nt: TGTGCCAGCAGTTACGGGGGACTAGCTTACAATGAGCAGTTCTTC
cdr3_aa: CASSYGGLAYNEQFF

clone_size: NA
v_call: TRBV11-2
d_call: TRBD1
j_call: TRBJ2-7
cdr3_nt: TGTGCCAGCAGCTTATTCGGGACAGCCGGAAACGAGCAGTACTTC
cdr3_aa: CASSLFGTAGNEQYF

clone_size: NA
v_call: TRBV7-9
d_call: TRBD2
j_call: TRBJ2-2
cdr3_nt: TGTGCCAGCAGCCGTTGGACTAGCGGGGCGAACACCGGGGAGCTGTTTTTT
cdr3_aa: CASSRWTSGANTGELFF

clone_size: NA
v_call: TRBV11-3
d_call: NA
j_call: TRBJ2-2
cdr3_nt: TGTGCCAGCAGCCCCACAGCGGGGGAGCTGTTTTTT
cdr3_aa: CASSPTAGELFF

clone_size: once
v_call: TRBV6-5
d_call: NA
j_call: TRBJ1-3
cdr3_nt: TGTGCCAGCAGTTTGTCTTACGGTAGCTCTGGAAACACCATATATTTT
cdr3_aa: CASSLSYGSSGNTIYF

clone_size: NA
v_call: TRBV19
d_call: TRBD1
j_call: TRBJ1-5
cdr3_nt: TGTGCCAGTAATGGGGAATTACTCGGACAGGGCGGCCAGCCCCAGCATTTT
cdr3_aa: CASNGELLGQGGQPQHF

clone_size: NA
v_call: TRBV6-1
d_call: TRBD1
j_call: TRBJ2-2
cdr3_nt: TGTGCCAGCACCCTTAGACAGGGAACCACCGGGGAGCTGTTTTTT
cdr3_aa: CASTLRQGTTGELFF

clone_size: NA
v_call: TRBV27
d_call: NA
j_call: TRBJ1-3
cdr3_nt: TGTGCCAGCACCGCTGGGGGGAGAGGAAACACCATATATTTT
cdr3_aa: CASTAGGRGNTIYF

clone_size: NA
v_call: TRBV5-1
d_call: NA
j_call: TRBJ2-3
cdr3_nt: TGCGCCAGCAGCGGCGGTCGGAGCGGCACAGATACGCAGTATTTT
cdr3_aa: CASSGGRSGTDTQYF

clone_size: few
v_call: TRBV6-6
d_call: NA
j_call: TRBJ2-3
cdr3_nt: TGTGCCAGCAGTTACAGGGGGGCAAGCACAGATACGCAGTATTTT
cdr3_aa: CASSYRGASTDTQYF

clone_size: NA
v_call: TRBV5-1
d_call: NA
j_call: TRBJ1-1
cdr3_nt: TGCGCCAGCAGCTTGGAATGGGGGGGCACTGAAGCTTTCTTT
cdr3_aa: CASSLEWGGTEAFF

clone_size: NA
v_call: TRBV6-6
d_call: TRBD1
j_call: TRBJ1-1
cdr3_nt: TGTGCCAGCAGACCCCCAGGGGGTTTGAACACTGAAGCTTTCTTT
cdr3_aa: CASRPPGGLNTEAFF

clone_size: NA
v_call: TRBV10-2
d_call: NA
j_call: TRBJ1-2
cdr3_nt: TGCGCCAGCACCACGGGAGGTCTTGGCTACACCTTC
cdr3_aa: CASTTGGLGYTF

clone_size: once
v_call: TRBV4-2
d_call: TRBD2
j_call: TRBJ2-1
cdr3_nt: TGTGCCAGCAGCCAAGAGACTAGCATGTTGAATGAGCAGTTCTTC
cdr3_aa: CASSQETSMLNEQFF

clone_size: NA
v_call: TRBV2
d_call: NA
j_call: TRBJ1-5
cdr3_nt: TGTGCCAGCAAAAATAGCAATCAGCCCCAGCATTTT
cdr3_aa: CASKNSNQPQHF

clone_size: once
v_call: TRBV18
d_call: NA
j_call: TRBJ2-7
cdr3_nt: TGTGCCAGCTCACCACCGACTACTTCCTACGAGCAGTACTTC
cdr3_aa: CASSPPTTSYEQYF

clone_size: NA
v_call: TRBV5-1
d_call: NA
j_call: TRBJ1-4
cdr3_nt: TGCGCCAGCAGCCCGGACACCACCCTTGAAAAACTGTTTTTT
cdr3_aa: CASSPDTTLEKLFF

clone_size: NA
v_call: TRBV30
d_call: TRBD1
j_call: TRBJ1-6
cdr3_nt: TGTGCCTGGAGTCCCGGGACAGGGGGCAATTCACCCCTCCACTTT
cdr3_aa: CAWSPGTGGNSPLHF

clone_size: NA
v_call: TRBV28
d_call: TRBD1
j_call: TRBJ2-6
cdr3_nt: TGTGCCAGCAGAGTTCCGGGACAGGAATTCTCTGGGGCCAACGTCCTGACTTTC
cdr3_aa: CASRVPGQEFSGANVLTF